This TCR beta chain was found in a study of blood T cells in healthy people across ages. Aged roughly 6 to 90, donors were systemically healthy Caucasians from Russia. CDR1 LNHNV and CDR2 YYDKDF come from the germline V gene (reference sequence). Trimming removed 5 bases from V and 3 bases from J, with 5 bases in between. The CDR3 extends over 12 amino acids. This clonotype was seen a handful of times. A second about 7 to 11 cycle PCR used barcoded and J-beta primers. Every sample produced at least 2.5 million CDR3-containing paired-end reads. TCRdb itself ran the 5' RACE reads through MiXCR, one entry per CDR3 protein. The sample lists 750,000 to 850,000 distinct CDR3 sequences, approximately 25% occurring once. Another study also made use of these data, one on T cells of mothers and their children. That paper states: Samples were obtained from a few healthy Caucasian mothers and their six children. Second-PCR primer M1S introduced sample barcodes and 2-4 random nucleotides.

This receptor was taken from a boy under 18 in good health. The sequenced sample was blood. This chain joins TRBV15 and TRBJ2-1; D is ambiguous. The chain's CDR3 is CATSGIYNEQFF. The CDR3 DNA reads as TGTGCCACCAGCGGTATCTACAATGAGCAGTTCTTC.